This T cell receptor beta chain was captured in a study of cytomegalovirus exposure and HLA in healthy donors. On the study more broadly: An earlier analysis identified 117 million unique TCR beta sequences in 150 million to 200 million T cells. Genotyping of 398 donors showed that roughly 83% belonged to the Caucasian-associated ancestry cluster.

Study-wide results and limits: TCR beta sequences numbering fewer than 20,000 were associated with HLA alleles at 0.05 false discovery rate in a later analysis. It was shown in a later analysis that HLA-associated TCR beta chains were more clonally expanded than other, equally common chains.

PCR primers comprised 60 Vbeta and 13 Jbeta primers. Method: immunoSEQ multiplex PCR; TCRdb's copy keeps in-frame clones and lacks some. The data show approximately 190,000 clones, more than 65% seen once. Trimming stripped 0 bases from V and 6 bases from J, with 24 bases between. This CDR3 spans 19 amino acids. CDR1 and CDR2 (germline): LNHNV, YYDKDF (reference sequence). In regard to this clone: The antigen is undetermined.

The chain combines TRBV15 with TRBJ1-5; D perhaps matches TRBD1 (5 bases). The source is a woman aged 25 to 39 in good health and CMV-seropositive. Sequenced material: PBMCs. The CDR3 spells CATSRENVGLKGMVQPQHF. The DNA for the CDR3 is TGTGCCACCAGCAGAGAGAATGTAGGCCTTAAGGGGATGGTTCAGCCCCAGCATTTT.